Shown below are 21 T cell receptor beta chains from a single sample sequenced in a study. TCRdb reprocessed the RT-PCR reads with MiXCR, giving one entry per CDR3 protein. Counted here are hundreds of thousands of distinct CDR3 sequences, approximately 15% occurring once; the ten biggest clones make up 3.6%. Source material: memory CD4+ T cells from blood. These receptors came from a female donor in good health, serving as a healthy control.

This clonotype was observed a handful of times. This chain links TRBV12-3 or TRBV12-4 with TRBJ2-5, with 9 bases aligning to TRBD1. The CDR3 runs to 15 residues. Trimming at V came to 6 bases and at J to 5 bases, leaving 10 bases not matched to a gene. The CDR3 reads CASRIGQGFTETQYF. In DNA, the CDR3 is TGTGCCAGCAGAATAGGACAGGGGTTTACGGAGACCCAGTACTTC.

This clonotype was seen repeatedly, ten times or more. The rearrangement joins TRBV5-5 to TRBJ2-1; TRBD1 might be the D (5 bases). The CDR3 sequence is 14 residues long. Trimming removed 1 base at V and 6 bases at J, with 11 bases between. CDR1 and CDR2 from the germline V gene are SGHKS and YYEKEE (reference sequence). For the CDR3, the DNA is TGTGCCAGCAGCTTGATCAGGGCGAGCAATGAGCAGTTCTTC. Amino acids: CASSLIRASNEQFF.

This clonotype was picked up a small number of times. The chain is built from TRBV6-5 and TRBJ1-1; 7 nucleotides match TRBD1. This CDR3 spans 16 amino acids. Germline CDR1 reads MNHEY; CDR2 reads SVGAGI. The V gene end was trimmed by 6 bases and the J gene end by 0 bases; junction bases not matched to a gene: 10. DNA of the CDR3: TGTGCCAGCAGACGACGGGACAGCTTAATGAACACTGAAGCTTTCTTT. It translates to CASRRRDSLMNTEAFF.

The sample holds a few counts of this clonotype. J is TRBJ1-2 and V is TRBV10-3; D gene ambiguous. The CDR3 has 13 residues. CDR1 ENHRY and CDR2 SYGVKD come from the germline V gene. The V and J ends lost 0 bases and 8 bases respectively, with 10 bases between them. Here the CDR3 reads CAISESSTGGYTF. Here the CDR3 DNA reads TGTGCCATCAGTGAGTCCTCTACGGGGGGCTACACCTTC.

The chain combines TRBV9 with TRBJ1-1; no firm D call. Per the germline V gene, CDR1 is SGDLS and CDR2 is YYNGEE. Trimming left V 3 bases short and J 2 bases short, with 14 bases between. The CDR3 loop spans 15 amino acids. The CDR3 is CASSALSTKNTEAFF. The CDR3 DNA sequence: TGTGCCAGCAGCGCCCTTTCGACGAAAAACACTGAAGCTTTCTTT.

The gene calls are TRBV3-1 and TRBJ2-4, with a possible D match to TRBD2 (6 bases). The V end was cut by 4 bases, the J end by 8 bases, with 12 bases between. This CDR3 region has 13 residues. CDR1 and CDR2 from the germline V gene are LGHDT and YNNKEL (reference sequence). The CDR3 loop reads CASSRGGEDIQYF. DNA of the CDR3: TGTGCCAGCAGCCGGGGAGGTGAAGACATTCAGTACTTC.

This clonotype appeared many times. This chain links TRBV5-1 with TRBJ2-1, with 10 bases aligning to TRBD2. Germline V gene lookup returns CDR1 SGHRS and CDR2 YFSETQ. Losses at the gene ends were 4 bases for V and 8 bases for J; bases not matched to a gene: 9. The CDR3 covers 15 residues. The CDR3 DNA reads TGCGCCAGCAGCATCAGCGGGGGGGTTTGGGATGAGCAGTTCTTC. Amino acid sequence: CASSISGGVWDEQFF.

This clonotype has ten or more counts. The chain carries TRBV20-1 and TRBJ1-2; D remains ambiguous. CDR3 length equals 12 residues. The V gene lost 6 bases and the J gene lost 8 bases, with 16 bases spanning the gap. Germline V lookup: CDR1 DFQATT, CDR2 SNEGSKA (reference sequence). This chain's CDR3 is CSAGREPGGYTF. CDR3 nucleotide sequence: TGCAGTGCGGGGAGGGAGCCCGGGGGCTACACCTTC.

This clonotype was counted ten times or more. The chain carries TRBV5-1 and TRBJ2-7; 9 bases line up with TRBD1. The CDR3 contains 13 residues. From germline, CDR1 is SGHRS and CDR2 YFSETQ. After removal of 5 bases from V and 6 bases from J, the junction contained 6 bases not matched to a gene. Here the CDR3 DNA reads TGCGCCAGCAGATCCGGGACAGGGCGCGAGCAGTACTTC. Its protein is CASRSGTGREQYF.

This rearrangement joins TRBV10-3 to TRBJ1-1; 7 nucleotides match TRBD1. The V and J ends lost 6 bases and 0 bases, in that order; junction bases with no gene match: 4. The CDR3 extends over 14 amino acids. CDR1 is ENHRY, CDR2 SYGVKD, per germline. This CDR3 reads CAIRTGSMNTEAFF. The CDR3 nucleotides read TGTGCCATCAGGACAGGGTCAATGAACACTGAAGCTTTCTTT.

This clonotype was recorded at least ten times. The chain recombines TRBV4-3 with TRBJ2-1, with a weak D call TRBD1 (6 bases). Germline V CDR1 and CDR2: LGHNA, YSLEER. CDR3 length equals 17 residues. The ends were cut back, 0 bases at V and 7 bases at J, with 19 bases in the middle. The CDR3 is CASSQEVSQGSGNEQFF. The CDR3 DNA reads as TGCGCCAGCAGCCAAGAAGTCAGCCAGGGGTCTGGGAATGAGCAGTTCTTC.

This clonotype has a handful of counts. The V call is TRBV6-5, the J call TRBJ2-5; 8 bases line up with TRBD1. Germline V gene data show CDR1 as MNHEY and CDR2 as SVGAGI. The CDR3 has 16 residues. V was pared by 3 bases and J by 0 bases, with 6 bases of the junction left unmatched. The chain's CDR3 is CASSYRGQGNQETQYF. In DNA, the CDR3 is TGTGCCAGCAGTTATAGAGGACAGGGCAACCAAGAGACCCAGTACTTC.

This clonotype has just a few counts. The chain is built from TRBV11-2 and TRBJ1-2; 7 bases are a match to TRBD1. Germline V gene data show CDR1 as SGHAT and CDR2 as FQNNGV. The CDR3 extends over 16 amino acids. V shed 2 bases and J 1 base; nucleotides not matched to a gene: 7. CDR3 loop: CASSLTITGVNYGYTF. The CDR3 nucleotides read TGTGCCAGCAGCTTAACCATCACAGGGGTTAACTATGGCTACACCTTC.

The chain uses TRBV24-1 and TRBJ2-5; no definite D call. Germline CDR1 is KGHDR and CDR2 is SFDVKD. V dropped 12 bases and J dropped 1 base, with 14 bases sitting between them. The CDR3 sequence is 13 residues long. CDR3 DNA sequence: TGTGCCGCCGCCGGGCCATTCCAAGAGACCCAGTACTTC. It codes for CAAAGPFQETQYF.

The V gene is TRBV27, the J gene TRBJ1-2; 11 positions match TRBD1. Germline assignment: CDR1 MNHEY and CDR2 SMNVEV (reference sequence). V lost 5 bases, J lost 0 bases, and 8 bases stayed unmatched. The length of the CDR3 is 17 residues. The CDR3 DNA is TGTGCCAGCAGTCTTAAAGGACAGGGGGCCCCTAACTATGGCTACACCTTC. It is translated as CASSLKGQGAPNYGYTF.

A few counts support this clonotype. V is TRBV6-2 or TRBV6-3 and J is TRBJ2-5, with 9 bases lining up with TRBD2. The V segment lost 6 bases and the J segment 5 bases; nucleotides outside the gene matches: 16. There are 17 residues in the CDR3. The germline V gene encodes CDR1 MNHEY and CDR2 SVGEGT. Here the CDR3 DNA reads TGTGCCAGCAGCCTCAGGAGAGCGGGGGGTTCGGCGGAGACCCAGTACTTC. Residues: CASSLRRAGGSAETQYF.

This clonotype was observed many times. The rearrangement uses TRBV10-3 and TRBJ1-1, with 9 nucleotides matching TRBD1. The junction had 12 bases not matched to a gene; V was cut back by 7 bases and J by 6 bases. Germline CDR1 reads ENHRY; CDR2 reads SYGVKD. The CDR3 sequence is 15 residues long. Here the CDR3 reads CAIKEGTGRIPEAFF. The CDR3 bases are TGTGCCATCAAAGAAGGGACAGGGAGGATCCCTGAAGCTTTCTTT.

This clonotype was detected only once. The chain uses TRBV7-8 and TRBJ1-2; 11 nucleotides line up with TRBD1. This CDR3 has 15 amino acids. The junction had 9 bases not matched to a gene; V was cut back by 5 bases and J by 7 bases. Germline values: CDR1 SGHVS, CDR2 FQNEAQ. The CDR3 bases are TGTGCCAGCAGCAGCCGGGGACAGGGGGTTACTGGCTACACCTTC. Its protein is CASSSRGQGVTGYTF.

This clonotype was picked up a small number of times. V is TRBV19 and J is TRBJ2-7; TRBD2 matches at 8 bases. This CDR3 spans 16 amino acids. V lost 5 bases, J lost 4 bases, and 13 bases stayed unmatched. Germline CDR1 and CDR2: LNHDA and SQIVND (reference sequence). In nucleotides, the CDR3 is TGTGCCAGTAGTGCTTTAAATAGCGGGACGAAATACGAGCAGTACTTC. Encoded protein: CASSALNSGTKYEQYF.

The rearrangement links TRBV11-3 to TRBJ2-1; the match to TRBD2 covers 9 bases. The length of the CDR3 is 16 residues. The germline V gene has CDR1 SGHNT and CDR2 YENEEA. Trimming cost V 0 bases and J 7 bases; bases outside gene matches: 7. This CDR3 reads CASSLDLGTSWNEQFF. As DNA, the CDR3 is TGTGCCAGCAGCTTAGATCTAGGGACTAGCTGGAATGAGCAGTTCTTC.

The chain employs TRBV27 and TRBJ1-5; the D gene is possibly TRBD1 (5 bases). CDR3 size: 15 residues. Germline V lookup: CDR1 MNHEY, CDR2 SMNVEV (reference sequence). V was trimmed by 5 bases and J by 4 bases, leaving 15 bases between them. The CDR3 region has the DNA TGTGCCAGCAGTGGATCCGGGACGTTAAATCAGCCCCAGCATTTT. Translated, it gives CASSGSGTLNQPQHF.